This TCR beta chain is drawn from a study of cytomegalovirus exposure and HLA in healthy donors. For the study at large: A data release that came early held roughly 80 million unique TCRs from HLA-typed donors.

Regarding the study as a whole: In most subjects, TCR beta sequences reportedly gave accurate predictions of HLA-A and HLA-B alleles. In a later analysis, CMV-associated beta chains were mostly HLA-associated, it appeared.

13 Jbeta primers and 60 Vbeta primers were used for the PCR. Sequenced by immunoSEQ multiplex PCR; TCRdb stores in-frame clones only, minus some. The repertoire includes 70,000 to 95,000 clones, about 79% of them detected once, and approximately 1.6% sits in the top ten. Germline lookup yields CDR1 LGHNT and CDR2 FRNRAP. Trimming cost V 5 bases and J 7 bases, with 12 bases left between them. The CDR3 runs to 13 residues. About this clone itself: Its antigen is currently unknown.

The source material was PBMCs. The receptor's source is a man aged 35 to 55 in good health and CMV-seronegative. The V gene is TRBV12-5, the J gene TRBJ2-1; a weak D match, TRBD2 (5 bases). The CDR3 is CASGPSGRNEQFF. For the CDR3, the DNA is TGTGCTAGTGGTCCTTCGGGAAGGAATGAGCAGTTCTTC.